The 10 T cell receptor beta chains below all came from one sample that was sequenced in a study of T cells in Graves' hyperthyroidism and ophthalmopathy. What was amplified from RNA transcripts were TCR beta CDR3 regions. The TCR CDR3 was amplified in a first-round RT-PCR using the HTBI primer set. TCRdb re-called the multiplex PCR reads with MiXCR, one entry per CDR3 protein. Altogether approximately 510,000 distinct CDR3 sequences are present, around 50% being singletons, with the ten largest covering approximately 44%. The sample was peripheral blood or thyroid tissue (not recorded which). The receptors were gathered from an adult woman with Graves' disease, either hyperthyroidism or ophthalmopathy (not recorded which).

This clonotype was seen at least ten times. V gene TRBV25-1 combines with J gene TRBJ2-5, with D possibly TRBD1 on 6 matching bases. The germline V gene has CDR1 MGHDK and CDR2 SYGVNS. V lost 8 bases to trimming and J lost 3 bases, with 13 bases between them. This CDR3 has 13 amino acids. CDR3 sequence reads: CASSPPGEETQYF. DNA for the CDR3: TGTGCCAGCTCGCCCCCAGGGGAAGAGACCCAGTACTTC. The whole variable domain, filled in from reference TRBV25-1 and TRBJ2-5, reads EADIYQTPRYLVIGTGKKITLECSQTMGHDKMYWYQQDPGMELHLIHYSYGVNSTEKGDLSSESTVSRIRTEHFPLTLESARPSHTSQYLCASSPPGEETQYFGPGTRLLVL.

This clonotype was seen ten or more times. CDR3 nucleotide sequence: TGCAGTGCCCAAATGACAGCAACACCCCTTAAGCAGTACTTC. This sequence encodes CSAQMTATPLKQYF. The rearrangement links TRBV20-1 to TRBJ2-7; D might be TRBD1 (5 bases). V dropped 6 bases and J dropped 8 bases, with 23 bases sitting between them. Looked up from germline, CDR1 is DFQATT and CDR2 is SNEGSKA (reference sequence). This CDR3 contains 14 residues.

This rearrangement joins TRBV10-3 to TRBJ1-2; D remains unclear. The V gene's germline CDR1 is ENHRY and CDR2 SYGVKD. Trimming took off 2 bases at V and 4 bases at J, with 8 bases between the two ends. CDR3 length: 13 amino acids. CDR3 loop: CAISEERSYGYTF. CDR3 sequence (DNA): TGTGCCATCAGTGAGGAGAGGAGCTATGGCTACACCTTC.

This sequence joins TRBV7-9 and TRBJ1-2; D call uncertain. In germline, CDR1 is SEHNR, CDR2 FQNEAQ (reference sequence). The V gene lost 3 bases and the J gene lost 1 base, with 9 bases spanning the gap. This CDR3 is built from 14 residues. In DNA, the CDR3 is TGTGCCAGCAGCTTGGTTGGGTTTAACTATGGCTACACCTTC. It encodes CASSLVGFNYGYTF.

CDR3 region: CASSLTDLNGYTF. The CDR3 region has the DNA TGCGCCAGCAGCTTGACGGACCTGAATGGCTACACCTTC. The chain combines TRBV5-1 with TRBJ1-2; D is undetermined. Trimming removed 1 base at V and 6 bases at J, with 10 bases between. CDR1 and CDR2 (germline): SGHRS, YFSETQ. The CDR3 loop spans 13 amino acids. The whole variable domain, remainder taken from reference TRBV5-1 and TRBJ1-2, is KAGVTQTPRYLIKTRGQQVTLSCSPISGHRSVSWYQQTPGQGLQFLFEYFSETQRNKGNFPGRFSGRQFSNSRSEMNVSTLELGDSALYLCASSLTDLNGYTFGSGTRLTVV.

The chain is built from TRBV29-1 and TRBJ2-7; D unclear. The CDR3 is made up of 13 amino acids. V was pared by 5 bases and J by 3 bases, with 14 bases between. CDR1 is SQVTM and CDR2 is ANQGSEA in the germline V gene. The CDR3 DNA reads as TGCAGCGTTTGCCTCAGAAAAAACTACGAGCAGTACTTC. It translates to CSVCLRKNYEQYF.

In this sample, this clonotype turned up once. This sequence joins TRBV2 and TRBJ1-5; D gene unclear. The germline V gene encodes CDR1 SNHLY and CDR2 FYNNEI. V was trimmed by 1 base and J by 14 bases, leaving 18 bases between them. The CDR3 consists of 14 residues. The CDR3 DNA sequence: TGTGCCAGCAGTGAAGACAGCGGGAAGCACTACGAGCATTTT. Encoded protein: CASSEDSGKHYEHF.

This clonotype was counted at least ten times. V gene TRBV10-3 combines with J gene TRBJ1-1, with a possible D match to TRBD1 (5 bases). V was trimmed by 4 bases and J by 5 bases, leaving 23 bases between them. The CDR3 runs 17 residues. Germline V gives CDR1 ENHRY, CDR2 SYGVKD. The CDR3 region is CAISARGTTTHRTEAFF. The CDR3 DNA sequence: TGTGCCATCAGTGCACGGGGGACCACAACACATAGAACTGAAGCTTTCTTT.

Worth noting for this clonotype: This may be a read error: a much more frequent sequence differs by one nucleotide. V is TRBV24-1 and J is TRBJ1-1, with D hard to call. The CDR3 has 14 amino acids. Per germline, CDR1 KGHDR and CDR2 SFDVKD. The CDR3 spells CATRGGYLNTEASF. For the CDR3, the DNA is TGTGCCACCAGAGGTGGATATTTGAACACTGAAGCTTCCTTT.

The sample holds a few counts of this clonotype. This sequence joins TRBV10-3 and TRBJ1-5, with D unresolved. The CDR3 covers 15 residues. The germline gives CDR1 ENHRY, CDR2 SYGVKD. V gave up 3 bases and J gave up 11 bases, with 20 bases separating them. In nucleotides, the CDR3 is TGTGCCATCAGTGAACCCGAAGGGCCCCAAGAGACCCAGCATTTT. This translates into CAISEPEGPQETQHF.